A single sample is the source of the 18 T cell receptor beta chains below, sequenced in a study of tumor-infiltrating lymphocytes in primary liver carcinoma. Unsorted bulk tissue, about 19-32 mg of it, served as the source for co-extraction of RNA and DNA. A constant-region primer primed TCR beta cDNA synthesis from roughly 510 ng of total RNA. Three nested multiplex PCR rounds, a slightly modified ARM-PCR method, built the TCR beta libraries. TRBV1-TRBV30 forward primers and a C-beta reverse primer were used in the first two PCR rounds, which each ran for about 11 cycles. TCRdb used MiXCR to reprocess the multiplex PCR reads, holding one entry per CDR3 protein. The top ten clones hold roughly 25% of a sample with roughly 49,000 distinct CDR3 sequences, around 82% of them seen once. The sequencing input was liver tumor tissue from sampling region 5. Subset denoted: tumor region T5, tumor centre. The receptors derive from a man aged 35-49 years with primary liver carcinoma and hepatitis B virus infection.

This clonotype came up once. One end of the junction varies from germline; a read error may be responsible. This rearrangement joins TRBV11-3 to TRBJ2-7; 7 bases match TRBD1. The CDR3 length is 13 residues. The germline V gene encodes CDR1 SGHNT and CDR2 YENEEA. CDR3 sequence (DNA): TGTGTCAGCAGCGTGGGACAGTCCTACGAATGGTACTTC. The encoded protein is CVSSVGQSYEWYF. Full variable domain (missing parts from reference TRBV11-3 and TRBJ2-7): EAGVVQSPRYKIIEKKQPVAFWCNPISGHNTLYWYLQNLGQGPELLIRYENEEAVDDSQLPKDRFSAERLKGVDSTLKIQPAELGDSAVYLCVSSVGQSYEWYFGPGTRLTVT.

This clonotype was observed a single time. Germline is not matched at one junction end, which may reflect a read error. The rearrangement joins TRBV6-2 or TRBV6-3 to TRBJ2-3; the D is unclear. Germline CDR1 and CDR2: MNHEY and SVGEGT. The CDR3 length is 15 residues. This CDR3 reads CASSFDTSGTDTHYF. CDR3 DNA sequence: TGTGCCAGCAGCTTTGACACCTCTGGCACAGATACGCACTATTTT.

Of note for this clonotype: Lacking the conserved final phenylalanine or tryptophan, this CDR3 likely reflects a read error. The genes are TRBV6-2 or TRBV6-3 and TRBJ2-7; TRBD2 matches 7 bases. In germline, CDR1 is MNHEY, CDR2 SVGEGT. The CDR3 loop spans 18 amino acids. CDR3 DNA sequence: TGTGTCAGCAGTTACAACGCGGGTGGTAGCGGGCTCTCCTACGAGCAGTACCTC. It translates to CVSSYNAGGSGLSYEQYL.

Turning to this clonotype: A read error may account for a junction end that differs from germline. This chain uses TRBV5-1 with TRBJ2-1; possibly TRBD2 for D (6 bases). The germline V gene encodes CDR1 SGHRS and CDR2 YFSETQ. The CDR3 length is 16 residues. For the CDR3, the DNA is TGCGCCAGTAGCTTGACTTTAGTGGGAGGCGGCAATGAGCAGTTCTTC. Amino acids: CASSLTLVGGGNEQFF.

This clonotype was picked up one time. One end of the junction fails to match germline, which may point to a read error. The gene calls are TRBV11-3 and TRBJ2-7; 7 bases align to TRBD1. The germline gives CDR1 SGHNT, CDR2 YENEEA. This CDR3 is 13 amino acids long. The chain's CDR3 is CASSVGQPYEQYF. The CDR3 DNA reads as TGTGCTAGCAGCGTGGGACAGCCTTACGAACAGTACTTC.

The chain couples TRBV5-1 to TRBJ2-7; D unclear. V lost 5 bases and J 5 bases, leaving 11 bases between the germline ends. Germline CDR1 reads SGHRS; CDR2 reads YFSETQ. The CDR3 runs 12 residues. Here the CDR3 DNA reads TGCGCCAGCAGACGTATCGACGACGAGCAGTACTTC. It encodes CASRRIDDEQYF.

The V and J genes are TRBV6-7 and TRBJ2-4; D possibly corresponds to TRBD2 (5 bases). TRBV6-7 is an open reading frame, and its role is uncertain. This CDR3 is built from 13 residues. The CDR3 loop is CALTPGTKNIQYF. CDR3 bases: TGTGCTCTCACTCCGGGAACCAAAAACATTCAGTACTTC.

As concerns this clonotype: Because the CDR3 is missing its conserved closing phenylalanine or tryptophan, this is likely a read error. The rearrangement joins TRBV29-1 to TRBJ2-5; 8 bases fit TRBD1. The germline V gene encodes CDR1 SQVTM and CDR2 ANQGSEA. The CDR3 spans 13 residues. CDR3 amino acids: CNSQGADSKTQYS. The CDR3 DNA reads TGCAACAGCCAGGGGGCGGATTCCAAGACCCAGTACTCC.

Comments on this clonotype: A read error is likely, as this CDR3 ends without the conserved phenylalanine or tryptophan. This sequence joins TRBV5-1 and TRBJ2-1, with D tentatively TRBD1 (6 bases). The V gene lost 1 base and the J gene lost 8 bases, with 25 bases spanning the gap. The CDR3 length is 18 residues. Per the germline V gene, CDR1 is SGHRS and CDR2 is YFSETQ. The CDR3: CASSLRWQDSQVDDEQFI. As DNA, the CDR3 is TGCGCCAGCAGCTTGCGGTGGCAGGACAGTCAGGTGGACGATGAGCAGTTCATC.

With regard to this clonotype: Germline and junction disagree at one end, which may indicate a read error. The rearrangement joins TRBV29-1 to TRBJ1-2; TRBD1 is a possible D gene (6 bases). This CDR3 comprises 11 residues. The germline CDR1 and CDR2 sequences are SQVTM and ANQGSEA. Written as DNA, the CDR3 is TGCAGGGTTGTCAGGGGAGATGGCTACACCTTC. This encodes CRVVRGDGYTF.

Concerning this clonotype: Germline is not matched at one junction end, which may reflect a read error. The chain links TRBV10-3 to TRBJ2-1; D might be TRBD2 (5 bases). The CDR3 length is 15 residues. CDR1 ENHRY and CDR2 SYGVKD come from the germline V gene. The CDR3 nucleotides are TGTGCCAACAGCCCGACTATCCAGTCCTACAATGAGCAGTCCTTC. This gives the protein CANSPTIQSYNEQSF.

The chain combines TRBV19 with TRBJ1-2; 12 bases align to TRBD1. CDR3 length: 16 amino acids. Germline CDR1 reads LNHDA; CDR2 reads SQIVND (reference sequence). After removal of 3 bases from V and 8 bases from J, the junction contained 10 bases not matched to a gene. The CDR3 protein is CASSIGGTGGFDGYTF. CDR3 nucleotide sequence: TGTGCCAGTAGTATTGGAGGGACAGGGGGCTTTGACGGCTACACCTTC.

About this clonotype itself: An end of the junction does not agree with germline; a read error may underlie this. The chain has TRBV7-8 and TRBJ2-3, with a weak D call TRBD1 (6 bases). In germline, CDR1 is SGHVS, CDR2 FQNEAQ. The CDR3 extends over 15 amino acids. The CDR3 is CGSSEGHSKTDTQYF. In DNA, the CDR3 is TGTGGCAGCAGTGAGGGACATTCAAAGACAGATACGCAGTATTTT. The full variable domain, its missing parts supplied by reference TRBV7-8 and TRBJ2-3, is GAGVSQSPRYKVAKRGQDVALRCDPISGHVSLFWYQQALGQGPEFLTYFQNEAQLDKSGLPSDRFFAERPEGSVSTLKIQRTQQEDSAVYLCGSSEGHSKTDTQYFGPGTRLTVL.

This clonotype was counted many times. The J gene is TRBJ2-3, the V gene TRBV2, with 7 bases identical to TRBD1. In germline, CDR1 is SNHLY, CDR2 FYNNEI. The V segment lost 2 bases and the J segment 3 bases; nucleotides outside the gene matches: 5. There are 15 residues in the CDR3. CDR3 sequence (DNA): TGTGCCAGCAGTGAACCAGGGGGAGCTACAGATACGCAGTATTTT. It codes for CASSEPGGATDTQYF.

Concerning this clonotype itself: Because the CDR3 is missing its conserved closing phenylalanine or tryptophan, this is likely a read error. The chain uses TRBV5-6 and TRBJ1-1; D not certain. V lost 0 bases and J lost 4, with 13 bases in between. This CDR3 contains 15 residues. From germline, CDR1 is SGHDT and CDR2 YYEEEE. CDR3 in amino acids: CASSLERVTSTEAFL. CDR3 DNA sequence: TGTGCCAGCAGCTTGGAGAGGGTTACGAGCACTGAAGCTTTCTTA.

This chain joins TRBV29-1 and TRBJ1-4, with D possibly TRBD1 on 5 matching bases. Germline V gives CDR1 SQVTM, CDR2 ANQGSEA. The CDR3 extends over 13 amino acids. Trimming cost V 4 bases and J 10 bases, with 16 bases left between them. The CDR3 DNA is TGCAGCGTTGGCCGGGGGTGGAGTGGAAAACTGTTTTTT. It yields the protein CSVGRGWSGKLFF.

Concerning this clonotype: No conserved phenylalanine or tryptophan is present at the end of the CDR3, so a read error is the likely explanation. The chain's CDR3 is CATRDRVTYSNQPQHL. CDR3 bases: TGTGCCACGCGGGACAGGGTCACATATAGCAATCAGCCCCAGCATCTT. The rearrangement uses TRBV24-1 and TRBJ1-5; 9 bases match TRBD1. J gave up 0 bases and V 10 bases, and 9 bases lay outside the gene matches. Germline V gene lookup returns CDR1 KGHDR and CDR2 SFDVKD. This CDR3 has 16 residues.

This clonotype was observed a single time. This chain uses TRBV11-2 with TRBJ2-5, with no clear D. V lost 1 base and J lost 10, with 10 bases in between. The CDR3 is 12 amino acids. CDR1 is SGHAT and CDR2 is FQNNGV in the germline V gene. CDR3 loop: CASSLGQGIQYF. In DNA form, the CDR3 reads TGTGCCAGCAGCTTAGGCCAAGGGATCCAGTACTTC. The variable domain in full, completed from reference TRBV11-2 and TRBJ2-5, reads EAGVAQSPRYKIIEKRQSVAFWCNPISGHATLYWYQQILGQGPKLLIQFQNNGVVDDSQLPKDRFSAERLKGVDSTLKIQPAKLEDSAVYLCASSLGQGIQYFGPGTRLLVL.